These 5 T cell receptor beta chains originate from one sample sequenced in a study of tumor and adjacent non-tumor tissue in lung cancer. The library came from three nested PCR rounds adapted from ARM-PCR protocols. TCRdb used MiXCR to reprocess the multiplex PCR reads, holding one entry per CDR3 protein. The sample lists approximately 120,000 distinct CDR3 sequences; 60% to 80% were seen once. No cell sorting was done before RNA was extracted from the tissue. The sample comprised lung tumor tissue. The receptors derive from a woman aged 60 to 75 with non-small cell lung cancer.

Regarding this clonotype: Compared with germline, one end of the junction differs, possibly owing to a read error. The J gene is TRBJ2-7, the V gene TRBV6-1; TRBD2 matches at 9 bases. CDR1 MNHNS and CDR2 SASEGT come from the germline V gene. The CDR3 totals 14 residues. CDR3 bases: TGTGCAAGCAGTGCGGGACTAGCCTACTACGAGCGGTACTTC. Its protein is CASSAGLAYYERYF.

Regarding this clonotype: A much larger clone differs by one base, so this may be a read error. The rearrangement joins TRBV6-2 or TRBV6-3 to TRBJ2-5; D is unresolved. This CDR3 is 15 amino acids long. CDR1 and CDR2 (germline): MNHEY, SVGEGT. V gave up 8 bases and J gave up 1 base, with 17 bases separating them. The CDR3 DNA sequence: TGTGCCAGCGGTGAGCTAGAGACGTTCCAAGAGACCCAGTACTTC. The encoded protein is CASGELETFQETQYF.

Regarding this clonotype: A much more abundant neighbour one base away suggests this may be a read error. This rearrangement joins TRBV20-1 to TRBJ1-2, with unresolved D. This CDR3 comprises 13 residues. Germline CDR1 is DFQATT and CDR2 is SNEGSKA (reference sequence). V was shortened by 5 bases and J by 7 bases, with 17 bases between the two germline ends. In nucleotides, the CDR3 is TGCAGTGCTGAATTACAGTGGATAGGTGGCTACACCTTC. This translates into CSAELQWIGGYTF.

Worth noting for this clonotype: A read error may produce the germline difference seen at one junction end. The chain links TRBV6-6 to TRBJ1-1, with D possibly TRBD1 on 6 matching bases. Per germline, CDR1 MNHNY and CDR2 SVGAGI (reference sequence). This CDR3 comprises 16 residues. CDR3 in DNA: TGTGCCAGCATTCCGCACGGGGGGCTGGGTGACACTGAAGCTTTGTTT. Translation: CASIPHGGLGDTEALF.

In its sample, this clonotype was seen a few times. A much bigger clone sits one base away, suggesting this may be a read error. The rearrangement links TRBV11-3 to TRBJ1-1, with no clear D. Germline V gene sequence: CDR1 SGHNT, CDR2 YENEEA. V lost 4 bases, J lost 0 bases, and 12 bases lay in between. The CDR3 totals 15 residues. DNA for the CDR3: TGTGCCAGCAGCTCAACTCGGACGTTGAACACTGAAGCTTTCTTT. This encodes CASSSTRTLNTEAFF. Based on the CDR3 plus reference TRBV11-3 and TRBJ1-1, the full variable domain is EAGVVQSPRYKIIEKKQPVAFWCNPISGHNTLYWYLQNLGQGPELLIRYENEEAVDDSQLPKDRFSAERLKGVDSTLKIQPAELGDSAVYLCASSSTRTLNTEAFFGQGTRLTVV.